The 12 T cell receptor beta chains below were found in one sample sequenced in a study of post-analysis software for immune sequencing data (dated by TCRdb to the mid-2010s). Receptors were amplified or captured by PCR. Sequencer: Illumina HiSeq 2500. To reduce PCR and sequencing biases, unique molecular identifiers were incorporated into the TCR beta cDNA libraries. Clones were called with MiXCR by TCRdb after fastp trimmed the public reads at Q25, and only in-frame beta chains were retained. When rows share a CDR3 protein, they turn into one entry using the most common DNA and genes. Recorded for this sample are 450,000 or so distinct CDR3 sequences; around 40% of them occurred a single time. In total, the top ten clones hold 9.5% to 13% of the sample. No cognate antigen is known for these TCRs. Study-wide conclusions, independent of this receptor: A handful of TRBV segments, including TRBV5-6, TRBV5-1 and TRBV20-1, were significantly more frequent in patients than controls.

The sequencing input was blood. These receptors were obtained from a girl aged 10 to 17 with multiple sclerosis.

This clonotype was picked up a small number of times. V usage is TRBV27 and J usage is TRBJ2-3, with D perhaps matching TRBD2 (6 bases). Trimming stripped 2 bases from V and 4 bases from J, with 16 bases between. Germline CDR1 and CDR2: MNHEY and SMNVEV (reference sequence). CDR3 length equals 16 residues. The chain's CDR3 is CASSLSAGISPDTQYF. Written as DNA, the CDR3 is TGTGCCAGCAGTTTAAGCGCGGGAATCAGCCCAGATACGCAGTATTTT.

CDR3 in DNA: TGCGCCAGCAGCTTGGTGCACAATGAGCAGTTCTTC. As protein: CASSLVHNEQFF. The chain employs TRBV5-1 and TRBJ2-1; D uncertain. The CDR3 is 12 amino acids. The V gene's germline CDR1 is SGHRS and CDR2 YFSETQ. V gave up 0 bases and J gave up 5 bases, with 3 bases separating them. Using reference TRBV5-1 and TRBJ2-1 for the parts outside the CDR3, the full variable domain is KAGVTQTPRYLIKTRGQQVTLSCSPISGHRSVSWYQQTPGQGLQFLFEYFSETQRNKGNFPGRFSGRQFSNSRSEMNVSTLELGDSALYLCASSLVHNEQFFGPGTRLTVL.

The chain joins TRBV29-1 to TRBJ2-2; 8 bases map to TRBD1. The CDR3 length is 14 residues. V lost 3 bases to trimming and J lost 7 bases; unmatched junction nucleotides: 7. The germline gives CDR1 SQVTM, CDR2 ANQGSEA. CDR3 residues: CSVEEGRGHGELFF. CDR3 in DNA: TGCAGCGTTGAGGAGGGCAGGGGGCACGGGGAGCTGTTTTTT.

There are a few counts of this clonotype. A read error may produce the germline difference seen at one junction end. The CDR3 loop is CDSRKPNRGSYEQYF. The CDR3 DNA is TGTGACAGCAGAAAACCCAACCGGGGTTCCTACGAGCAGTACTTC. The chain carries TRBV6-2 or TRBV6-3 and TRBJ2-7; D is possibly TRBD2 (5 bases). CDR3 size: 15 residues. Germline lookup yields CDR1 MNHEY and CDR2 SVGEGT.

This rearrangement joins TRBV20-1 to TRBJ2-5; the match to TRBD2 covers 14 bases. Trimming took 3 bases from V and 4 from J; bases not matched to a gene: 13. This CDR3 spans 18 amino acids. The germline V gene encodes CDR1 DFQATT and CDR2 SNEGSKA (reference sequence). CDR3 protein: CSASAVTSGRAPGETQYF. CDR3 in DNA: TGCAGTGCTAGCGCCGTGACTAGCGGGAGGGCCCCGGGAGAGACCCAGTACTTC.

This clonotype occurred a few times. The chain combines TRBV20-1 with TRBJ2-6, with D unclear. V was trimmed by 2 bases and J by 0 bases, leaving 5 bases between them. The V gene's germline CDR1 is DFQATT and CDR2 SNEGSKA (reference sequence). This CDR3 has 14 amino acids. The DNA of the CDR3 is TGCAGTGCTAGACCTATCTCTGGGGCCAACGTCCTGACTTTC. It translates to CSARPISGANVLTF.

Ten or more counts support this clonotype. This rearrangement joins TRBV5-4 to TRBJ2-1; 12 bases align to TRBD2. Germline CDR1 and CDR2: SGHNT and YYREEE (reference sequence). CDR3 length: 15 amino acids. The trim removed 0 bases at V and 8 bases at J, leaving 3 bases unmatched. The CDR3 DNA sequence: TGTGCCAGCAGCTTGGGACTAGCGGGAGTGGATGAGCAGTTCTTC. This sequence encodes CASSLGLAGVDEQFF.

The V call is TRBV2, the J call TRBJ1-2, with 10 nucleotides matching TRBD1. Germline assignment: CDR1 SNHLY and CDR2 FYNNEI. The CDR3 is 17 residues long. Trimming cost V 5 bases and J 0 bases; bases outside gene matches: 9. The CDR3 spells CASSPPTGTGANYGYTF. CDR3 nucleotides: TGTGCCAGCAGTCCTCCCACCGGGACAGGGGCTAACTATGGCTACACCTTC.

To note about this clonotype: The junction does not match germline at one end; this may be a read error. The chain recombines TRBV3-1 with TRBJ2-1, with 7 bases that match TRBD2. Germline lookup yields CDR1 LGHDT and CDR2 YNNKEL (reference sequence). The CDR3 consists of 14 residues. The CDR3 DNA reads as TGTGCCAGCGGCCATCCAGCGGGACTAAATGAGCAGTTCTTC. Amino acid sequence: CASGHPAGLNEQFF.

This clonotype was seen at least ten times. The chain carries TRBV20-1 and TRBJ2-5; tentative D call: TRBD2 (6 bases). V lost 0 bases and J lost 4, with 15 bases in between. CDR1 is DFQATT, CDR2 SNEGSKA, per germline (reference sequence). The CDR3 has 15 amino acids. The CDR3 protein is CSARDFRESGETQYF. CDR3 bases: TGCAGTGCTAGAGATTTTCGGGAGTCGGGAGAGACCCAGTACTTC.

The V call is TRBV10-2, the J call TRBJ2-4; a weak D match, TRBD2 (5 bases). The J call may not be correct, given that the DNA end is closer to TRBJ2-5. CDR3 length equals 14 residues. CDR1 is WSHSY, CDR2 SAAADI, per germline. Here the CDR3 DNA reads TGCGCCAGCAGAGACCTCGGAGGCCAAGAGACCCAGTACTTC. It encodes CASRDLGGQETQYF.

J is TRBJ2-1 and V is TRBV4-1; 9 bases match TRBD2. This CDR3 has 16 residues. Germline loops: CDR1 MGHRA, CDR2 YSYEKL. The junction had 7 bases not matched to a gene; V was cut back by 0 bases and J by 7 bases. This chain's CDR3 is CASSQEGGRARNEQFF. CDR3 in DNA: TGCGCCAGCAGCCAAGAGGGCGGGAGGGCCAGAAATGAGCAGTTCTTC.